This T cell receptor beta chain was observed in a study of blood T cell repertoires in COVID-19. The protocol was immunoSEQ multiplex PCR, while the TCRdb copy is restricted to in-frame clones and leaves out a portion. The table lists hundreds of thousands of clones, 85% to 90% of them singletons. The V gene's germline CDR1 is MNHEY and CDR2 SMNVEV (reference sequence). The CDR3 has 12 amino acids. V lost 9 bases, J lost 5 bases, and 5 bases stayed unmatched. The material sequenced was peripheral blood. This chain joins TRBV27 and TRBJ2-7; 9 nucleotides line up with TRBD1. This TCR was recovered from a man aged 18 to 30 with COVID-19, enrolled during active disease. The CDR3 loop is CASSTGGHEQYF. The CDR3 region has the DNA TGTGCCAGTTCAACAGGGGGCCACGAGCAGTACTTC.